Described below is a single TCR beta chain sequence and its context. These data originate in a study of control samples from healthy donors and cancer patients. From germline, CDR1 is SGHTS and CDR2 YDEGEE. V lost 2 bases to trimming and J lost 0 bases, with 9 bases between them. The CDR3 is made up of 14 amino acids. Measured with immunoSEQ multiplex PCR; TCRdb has only the in-frame clones, and not every one. The table lists some 120,000 clones, about nine tenths of them singletons. The specimen sequenced was blood. The sequence came from a man younger than 35 in good health. The rearrangement joins TRBV5-8 to TRBJ2-7, with D maybe TRBD1 (6 bases). Written as DNA, the CDR3 is TGTGCCAGCAGCTTCTCGGACAGCTCCTACGAGCAGTACTTC. Its protein is CASSFSDSSYEQYF.